This is a list of T cell receptor beta chains from one sample in a study of identical twins. TCRdb analysed the 5' RACE reads with MiXCR anew, one entry per CDR3 protein. Counted here are 430,000 or so distinct CDR3 sequences, approximately 24% occurring once; the ten biggest clones make up 2.9%. This sample also belongs to another study, concerning T cells expressing NK-cell markers.

The sequencing sample was made of CD4+ T cells sorted from blood. These receptors were collected from a woman under 30 in good health. CDR3s include the opening cysteine and the closing phenylalanine or tryptophan. D genes are given only for firm matches. Where a row states a size, it is once, few, many or the class of an expanded clone; other rows omit it.

v_gene	j_gene	abundance	d_gene	CDR3aa	CDR3nt
TRBV4-2	TRBJ1-1	few	-	CASSQDPDTEAFF	TGTGCCAGCAGCCAAGATCCGGACACTGAAGCTTTCTTT
TRBV20-1	TRBJ1-1	-	-	CSARDPKGGGTEAFF	TGCAGTGCTAGAGATCCAAAAGGAGGGGGAACTGAAGCTTTCTTT
TRBV3-1	TRBJ2-1	many	-	CASSHQGGFNNEQFF	TGTGCCAGCAGCCACCAGGGGGGGTTCAACAATGAGCAGTTCTTC
TRBV5-4	TRBJ2-2	-	-	CASSLGGAGYAGELFF	TGTGCCAGCAGCTTGGGGGGGGCTGGTTATGCCGGGGAGCTGTTTTTT
TRBV5-6	TRBJ2-5	many	-	CASSVRETQYF	TGTGCCAGCAGCGTAAGGGAGACCCAGTACTTC
TRBV7-2	TRBJ2-1	-	-	CASSLARSLREQFF	TGTGCCAGCAGCCTAGCCCGTAGTTTACGTGAGCAGTTCTTC
TRBV29-1	TRBJ1-2	many	-	CSVDSGQLNYGYTF	TGCAGCGTAGATAGCGGACAGCTGAACTATGGCTACACCTTC
TRBV5-1	TRBJ1-5	-	-	CASSLQADQPQHF	TGCGCCAGCAGCCTGCAGGCCGATCAGCCCCAGCATTTT
TRBV2	TRBJ2-1	few	TRBD2	CASRDLAGGQNEQFF	TGTGCCAGCAGAGACTTAGCGGGAGGCCAGAATGAGCAGTTCTTC
TRBV7-3	TRBJ2-1	-	-	CASTDRGAYLSEQFF	TGTGCCAGCACCGATCGGGGGGCCTACCTCAGTGAGCAGTTCTTC
TRBV29-1	TRBJ2-7	few	-	CSVFTPGSYEQYF	TGCAGCGTTTTCACTCCTGGCTCCTACGAGCAGTACTTC
TRBV7-8	TRBJ2-5	-	-	CASSWSWETQYF	TGTGCCAGCAGCTGGTCTTGGGAGACCCAGTACTTC
TRBV6-2/TRBV6-3	TRBJ2-7	few	-	CASTGSAYEQYF	TGTGCCAGCACGGGGAGCGCCTACGAGCAGTACTTC
TRBV20-1	TRBJ2-5	few	-	CSARPGGGETQYF	TGCAGTGCTAGACCAGGGGGGGGTGAGACCCAGTACTTC
TRBV6-2/TRBV6-3	TRBJ2-3	-	TRBD2	CASGGEGGSSDTQYF	TGTGCCAGCGGTGGTGAGGGCGGGAGTTCAGATACGCAGTATTTT
TRBV4-2	TRBJ2-1	few	-	CASNDPGTGEQFF	TGTGCCAGCAACGATCCCGGCACGGGTGAGCAGTTCTTC
TRBV5-1	TRBJ1-2	few	-	CASMSGQQNSLYGYTF	TGCGCCAGCATGAGCGGACAACAAAACTCTCTTTATGGCTACACCTTC
TRBV12-3/TRBV12-4	TRBJ1-3	-	-	CASGTRRFSGNTIYF	TGTGCCAGCGGAACCCGGCGATTCTCTGGAAACACCATATATTTT
TRBV5-6	TRBJ1-6	once	-	CASSLDGGPPAPLHF	TGTGCCAGCAGCTTGGACGGGGGGCCCCCTGCACCCCTCCACTTT
TRBV2	TRBJ1-2	-	TRBD1	CASRDLRQGRGDGYTF	TGTGCCAGCAGAGATCTACGACAGGGAAGGGGGGATGGCTACACCTTC
TRBV5-1	TRBJ2-1	-	-	CASQLTGTGSNEQFF	TGCGCCAGCCAACTGACCGGGACTGGTTCCAATGAGCAGTTCTTC
TRBV5-5	TRBJ1-5	-	-	CASSLSWGWSNQPQHF	TGTGCCAGCAGCTTGTCATGGGGCTGGAGCAATCAGCCCCAGCATTTT
TRBV4-2	TRBJ1-5	-	-	CASSQDGAVSNQPQHF	TGTGCCAGCAGCCAAGACGGAGCAGTAAGCAATCAGCCCCAGCATTTT
TRBV5-1	TRBJ2-3	-	-	CASSEVNPGTDTQYF	TGCGCCAGCAGCGAAGTGAATCCCGGCACAGATACGCAGTATTTT
TRBV30	TRBJ2-4	-	TRBD1	CAWSGQATSKNIQYF	TGTGCCTGGAGCGGACAGGCGACTTCCAAAAACATTCAGTACTTC
TRBV6-4	TRBJ2-2	few	-	CAYTSGELFF	TGTGCCTACACTAGCGGGGAGCTGTTTTTT
TRBV4-1	TRBJ2-7	-	-	CASSQESLGYEQYF	TGCGCCAGCAGCCAAGAATCGCTCGGCTACGAGCAGTACTTC
TRBV5-1	TRBJ2-5	-	TRBD2	CASSSTSGGIGETQYF	TGCGCCAGCAGCTCGACTAGCGGGGGCATTGGAGAGACCCAGTACTTC
TRBV7-9	TRBJ2-3	-	-	CASSALKGYTDTQYF	TGTGCCAGCAGTGCCCTCAAGGGGTACACAGATACGCAGTATTTT
TRBV29-1	TRBJ2-7	-	-	CSVGTIYEQYF	TGCAGCGTTGGGACTATCTACGAGCAGTACTTC
TRBV20-1	TRBJ2-1	-	TRBD1	CSARTSGGFDEQFF	TGCAGTGCTAGGACTTCAGGGGGTTTCGATGAGCAGTTCTTC
TRBV27	TRBJ2-7	-	-	CASKDGVVHEQYF	TGTGCCAGCAAGGATGGGGTGGTCCACGAGCAGTACTTC
TRBV12-3/TRBV12-4	TRBJ1-4	-	-	CASRRRRNEKLFF	TGTGCCAGCAGACGGCGGCGAAATGAAAAACTGTTTTTT
TRBV5-5	TRBJ2-5	few	TRBD1	CASSPFGTGQETQYF	TGTGCCAGCAGCCCATTCGGGACAGGGCAAGAGACCCAGTACTTC
TRBV2	TRBJ2-5	few	-	CAGGRGETQYF	TGTGCCGGAGGCCGGGGAGAGACCCAGTACTTC
TRBV5-6	TRBJ2-1	few	TRBD2	CASSSVSTSDEQFF	TGTGCCAGCAGCTCGGTTTCAACTAGCGATGAGCAGTTCTTC
TRBV6-2/TRBV6-3	TRBJ2-5	few	TRBD2	CASGRLAGVSETQYF	TGTGCCAGCGGGAGACTAGCGGGAGTTTCAGAGACCCAGTACTTC
TRBV7-9	TRBJ1-5	few	-	CASSPGTRQGNQPQHF	TGTGCCAGCAGCCCGGGTACGCGGCAGGGTAATCAGCCCCAGCATTTT
TRBV9	TRBJ2-7	few	-	CASSPDRTSSYEQYF	TGTGCCAGCAGCCCAGACAGGACGAGCTCCTACGAGCAGTACTTC
TRBV12-3/TRBV12-4	TRBJ2-2	few	-	CASTLGSMAGELFF	TGTGCCAGCACCCTCGGGAGTATGGCCGGGGAGCTGTTTTTT
TRBV2	TRBJ2-1	-	TRBD2	CASGRGGSGGLAGVDRRNEQFF	TGTGCCAGCGGAAGAGGGGGTTCAGGGGGACTAGCGGGAGTGGATAGGAGGAATGAGCAGTTCTTC
TRBV4-2	TRBJ2-5	-	-	CASSPELGGSTTEGQGTQYF	TGTGCCAGCAGCCCCGAATTAGGGGGGTCGACCACTGAAGGCCAGGGGACCCAGTACTTC
TRBV5-5	TRBJ2-2	few	-	CASSLTGEGELFF	TGTGCCAGCAGCCTGACTGGAGAGGGGGAGCTGTTTTTT
TRBV3-1	TRBJ1-1	-	-	CASRLAGGEAFF	TGTGCCAGCAGGCTGGCCGGAGGGGAAGCTTTCTTT
TRBV12-3/TRBV12-4	TRBJ2-5	few	-	CASSPGWDPSVLETQYF	TGTGCCAGCAGTCCTGGGTGGGATCCTTCTGTCTTGGAGACCCAGTACTTC
TRBV5-1	TRBJ2-5	-	-	CASSFEGCGFETQYF	TGCGCCAGCAGCTTTGAGGGATGCGGGTTCGAGACCCAGTACTTC
TRBV12-3/TRBV12-4	TRBJ1-2	few	TRBD1	CASSLGQGRPIYGYTF	TGTGCCAGCAGTTTGGGACAGGGGCGACCTATCTATGGCTACACCTTC
TRBV29-1	TRBJ2-7	-	TRBD1	CSASQGVSYEQYF	TGCAGCGCATCACAGGGGGTCTCCTACGAGCAGTACTTC
TRBV12-3/TRBV12-4	TRBJ2-2	-	TRBD1	CASSPGTGPGELFF	TGTGCCAGCAGTCCCGGGACAGGGCCCGGGGAGCTGTTTTTT
TRBV11-2	TRBJ2-1	few	TRBD1	CASSLNRDSYNEQFF	TGTGCCAGCAGCTTAAACCGGGACAGCTACAATGAGCAGTTCTTC
TRBV29-1	TRBJ2-5	-	-	CSVMGPGETQYF	TGCAGCGTTATGGGACCCGGCGAGACCCAGTACTTC
TRBV10-3	TRBJ2-1	-	TRBD2	CAITPGTSNEQFF	TGTGCCATCACTCCCGGGACTAGCAATGAGCAGTTCTTC
TRBV2	TRBJ1-6	few	-	CASSVIMPPLHF	TGTGCCAGCAGTGTTATAATGCCACCCCTCCACTTT
TRBV20-1	TRBJ2-3	few	-	CSARVQRTSTDTQYF	TGCAGTGCTAGAGTCCAGCGGACTAGCACAGATACGCAGTATTTT